The source of this T cell receptor (beta chain) is a study of blood T cell repertoires in COVID-19 (dated by TCRdb to between 2020 and 2021). Background for the entire study: Samples from collaborators originated in the United States, Italy and Spain and spanned both the acute and convalescent phases of COVID-19. Sample metadata almost always included a de-identified subject ID, COVID-19 status, age in years and sex. The repertoires were released in a freely available public database meant as a resource for research on the immune response to SARS-CoV-2. The material from the prospective study consisted of cDNA or gDNA derived from T cells, B-cell-depleted T cells, or PBMCs. Deeply sampled blood TCRbeta repertoires from subjects exposed to, actively infected with, or recovered from COVID-19 were included in the dataset. The samples were drawn from two sources: the first 160 participants of the ongoing ImmuneRACE study, and approximately 1,300 subjects contributed by 6 global collaborators. Where HLA class I and class II types were available, the types were taken from metadata supplied by the sample provider, not from assay-based typing.

Broader findings and caveats from the paper: Clinical and demographic metadata were provided uncurated, with the amount varying by source and participant.

The germline V gene (reference sequence) supplies CDR1 LNHNV and CDR2 YYDKDF. At the junction V is shortened by 5 bases and J by 8 bases; bases outside the gene matches: 12. The CDR3 runs 15 residues from the cysteine to the phenylalanine. Only the CDR3 part of the read is kept: 45 bases, read in frame from the first base. TCRbeta CDR3 regions were amplified from genomic DNA by means of the immunoSEQ Assay, a bias-controlled multiplex PCR. The paper's processing steps were these. Within the assay, amplification of reference gene primers was used to estimate how many nucleated cells each sample contained. Sequence reads were collapsed and filtered to measure the absolute abundance of every unique TCRbeta CDR3 rearrangement. For each sample, productive Simpson clonality was calculated as the square root of Simpson's diversity index across productive rearrangements. TCRdb provides this immuneACCESS table in a form limited to in-frame rearrangements. Some clones are lacking; in checked studies, under half of them reflect an unresolved V gene, and why the rest are absent is not known. That table supplies the V and J calls and clone size; D and trimming were determined from the DNA. The sample table holds some 89,000 clones, of which around 85% were seen once. About 4.4% of the sample comes from the top ten.

As to this clone: This clone's antigen is unknown. Base qualities are not recorded, but no much larger clone differs from it by a single base.

Collaborating institutions collected whole blood in K2EDTA tubes following their own protocols. For TCRbeta analysis, collaborator samples were shipped as frozen whole blood, as isolated PBMCs, or as DNA extracted from either sample type. The chain uses TRBV15 and TRBJ1-2; TRBD1 agrees with 9 junctional bases. Sequenced material: peripheral blood. The receptor was isolated from a man aged 60 to 75 with acute or convalescent COVID-19. The base sequence is TGTGCCACCAGCCGGGGACAGGGCAAGGAAGGCGGCTACACCTTC. This codes for CATSRGQGKEGGYTF.